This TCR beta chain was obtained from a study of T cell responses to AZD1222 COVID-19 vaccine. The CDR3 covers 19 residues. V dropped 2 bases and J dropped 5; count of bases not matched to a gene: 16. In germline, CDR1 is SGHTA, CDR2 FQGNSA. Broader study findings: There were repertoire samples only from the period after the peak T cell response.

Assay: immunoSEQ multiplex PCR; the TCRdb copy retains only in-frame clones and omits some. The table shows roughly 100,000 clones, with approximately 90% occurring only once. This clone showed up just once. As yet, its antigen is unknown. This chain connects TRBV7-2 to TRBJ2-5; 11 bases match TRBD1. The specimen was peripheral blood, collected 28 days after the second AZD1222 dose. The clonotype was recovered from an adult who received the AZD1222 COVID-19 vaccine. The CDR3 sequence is CASSLKGTAGTGGYETQYF. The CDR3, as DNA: TGTGCCAGCAGCTTAAAGGGGACAGCGGGGACAGGGGGGTACGAGACCCAGTACTTC. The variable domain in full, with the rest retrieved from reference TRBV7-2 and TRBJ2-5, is GAGVSQSPSNKVTEKGKDVELRCDPISGHTALYWYRQSLGQGLEFLIYFQGNSAPDKSGLPSDRFSAERTGGSVSTLTIQRTQQEDSAVYLCASSLKGTAGTGGYETQYFGPGTRLLVL.